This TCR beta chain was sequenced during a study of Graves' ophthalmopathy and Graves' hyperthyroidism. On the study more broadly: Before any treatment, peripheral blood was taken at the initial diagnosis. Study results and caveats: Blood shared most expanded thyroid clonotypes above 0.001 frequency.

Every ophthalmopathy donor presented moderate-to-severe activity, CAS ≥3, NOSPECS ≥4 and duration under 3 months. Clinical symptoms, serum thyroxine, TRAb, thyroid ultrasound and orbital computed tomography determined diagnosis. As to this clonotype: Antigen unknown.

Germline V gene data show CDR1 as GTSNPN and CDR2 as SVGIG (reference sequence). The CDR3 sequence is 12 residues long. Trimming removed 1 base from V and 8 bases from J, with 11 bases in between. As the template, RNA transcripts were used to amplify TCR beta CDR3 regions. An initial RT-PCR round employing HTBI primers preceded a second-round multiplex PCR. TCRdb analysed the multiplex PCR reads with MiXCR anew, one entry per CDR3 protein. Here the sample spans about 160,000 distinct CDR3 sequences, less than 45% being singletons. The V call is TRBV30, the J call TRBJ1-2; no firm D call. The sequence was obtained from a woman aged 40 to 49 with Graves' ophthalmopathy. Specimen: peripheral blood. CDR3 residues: CAWSDEGAGYTF. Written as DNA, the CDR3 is TGTGCCTGGAGTGACGAGGGTGCCGGCTACACCTTC.